In terms of frequency, the clone carrying this TCR beta chain is medium-sized. These data come from a study of T cell clusters in autoimmune cytopenias. One tube held mixed TRB-A and TRB-B primer pools for touch-down PCR. Using the multiplex PCR reads, TCRdb records one entry per CDR3 protein without DNA. This sample's clone table lists 5,300 or so distinct CDR3 sequences. TRB was amplified from about 270 ng of peripheral blood genomic DNA per sample. Germline V gene data show CDR1 as GTSNPN and CDR2 as SVGIG (reference sequence). The CDR3 totals 14 residues. V usage is TRBV30 and J usage is TRBJ2-5; there is no DNA to check the TCRdb D call of TRBD1. The sequencing sample was made of peripheral blood. The sequence came from a human donor with an autoimmune cytopenia or autoimmune hepatitis (not recorded which). CDR3 sequence: CAWRMMGGRETQYF.